This T cell receptor (beta chain) emerged from a study of T cells in Graves' hyperthyroidism and ophthalmopathy. Amplified TCR beta CDR3 regions derived from RNA transcripts. The HTBI primer set was used in a first-round RT-PCR of the TCR CDR3. TCRdb re-derived calls from the multiplex PCR reads in MiXCR, one entry per CDR3 protein. This sample has approximately 530,000 distinct CDR3 sequences; over 15% occur once, and the top ten carry about 18%. This clonotype was detected many times. Its specificity is unknown. Across 18 months, stable Graves' hyperthyroidism was marked by no progression to ophthalmopathy. More than 9.5 ml fresh peripheral blood yielded the PBMCs. The study, taken as a whole, reports: Researchers report that a 13 V-J model separated ophthalmopathy from stable hyperthyroidism. Most expanded thyroid clonotypes above 0.001 also appeared in blood.

V lost 2 bases to trimming and J lost 3 bases, with 14 bases between them. The CDR3 spans 16 residues. Germline-derived CDR1 and CDR2 are SGHVS and FQNEAQ. The chain carries TRBV7-8 and TRBJ2-4, with D perhaps TRBD2 (6 bases). The sequencing sample was made of blood. The clonotype comes from a woman aged 18 to 35 with Graves' hyperthyroidism. The CDR3 DNA reads as TGTGCCAGCAGCTTAACGACGGGGGTGAACAAAAACATTCAGTACTTC. It specifies CASSLTTGVNKNIQYF.